The 30 T cell receptor beta chains reported below all come from one sample, sequenced in a study of blood T cells in healthy people across ages (dated by TCRdb to between 2015 and 2016). Libraries were constructed by 5' RACE. TCRdb records Illumina HiSeq 2500 as the sequencer. A second roughly 6 to 12 cycle PCR used a sample-barcoded 5' primer and a J-beta primer mix. TCRdb itself trimmed the public reads at Q25 with fastp, ran MiXCR and retained productive beta chains. Rows are combined by CDR3 protein, so each entry shows the most common genes and DNA. The sample has about 840,000 distinct CDR3 sequences on record, 25% to 30% of them singletons. In total, the top ten clones hold roughly a tenth of the sample. These data were also filed under a second study, of T cells of mothers and their children.

Input material: blood. Receptors originate from a middle-aged woman in good health.

In this sample, this clonotype turned up a few times. The chain has TRBV14 and TRBJ2-1; no reliable D call. Trimming took 2 bases from V and 0 from J, leaving 8 bases between them. The germline V gene encodes CDR1 SGHDN and CDR2 FVKESK. This CDR3 has 15 amino acids. The CDR3 sequence: CASSQSESSYNEQFF. CDR3 sequence (DNA): TGTGCCAGCAGCCAAAGCGAGAGCTCCTACAATGAGCAGTTCTTC.

In this sample, this clonotype turned up a few times. The rearrangement uses TRBV12-3 or TRBV12-4 and TRBJ1-6; a possible D gene is TRBD1 (6 bases). The ends were cut back, 1 base at V and 11 bases at J, with 15 bases in the middle. This CDR3 spans 15 amino acids. The CDR3 spells CASSLDREKGTPLHF. The CDR3 DNA is TGTGCCAGCAGTTTAGACAGGGAGAAAGGGACACCCCTCCACTTT.

At least ten counts were recorded for this clonotype. The chain recombines TRBV5-5 with TRBJ1-2; D may be TRBD1 (6 bases). Germline assignment: CDR1 SGHKS and CDR2 YYEKEE (reference sequence). With 2 bases removed from V and 4 bases from J, the gap between germline ends came to 15 bases. The CDR3 runs 15 residues. The CDR3 loop reads CASSFSPGAGYGYTF. Written as DNA, the CDR3 is TGTGCCAGCAGCTTTTCCCCGGGGGCGGGCTATGGCTACACCTTC. The full variable domain, completed using reference TRBV5-5 and TRBJ1-2, is DAGVTQSPTHLIKTRGQQVTLRCSPISGHKSVSWYQQVLGQGPQFIFQYYEKEERGRGNFPDRFSARQFPNYSSELNVNALLLGDSALYLCASSFSPGAGYGYTFGSGTRLTVV.

This clonotype was counted ten times or more. The chain links TRBV5-1 to TRBJ2-1; 10 nucleotides agree with TRBD1. V lost 4 bases, J lost 9 bases, and 13 bases stayed unmatched. CDR1 is SGHRS, CDR2 YFSETQ, per germline. This CDR3 has 16 amino acids. CDR3 region: CASSPNDRGPIGEQFF. The CDR3 DNA reads as TGCGCCAGCAGCCCAAATGACAGGGGGCCTATCGGTGAGCAGTTCTTC.

J is TRBJ2-5 and V is TRBV27; D gene uncertain. V dropped 2 bases and J dropped 5 bases, with 12 bases sitting between them. The CDR3 consists of 14 residues. Germline V gene sequence: CDR1 MNHEY, CDR2 SMNVEV (reference sequence). This CDR3 is CASSLIAQAETQYF. The CDR3 coding sequence is TGTGCCAGCAGTTTAATCGCCCAGGCGGAGACCCAGTACTTC.

This clonotype was found once. This chain joins TRBV28 and TRBJ1-5; D perhaps matches TRBD1 (5 bases). Germline V lookup: CDR1 MDHEN, CDR2 SYDVKM. The CDR3 extends over 13 amino acids. Trimming removed 8 bases at V and 7 bases at J, with 15 bases between. The CDR3: CASRGKGLQPQHF. CDR3 sequence (DNA): TGTGCCAGCCGGGGGAAAGGGTTACAGCCCCAGCATTTT. Complete variable domain (other parts from reference TRBV28 and TRBJ1-5): DVKVTQSSRYLVKRTGEKVFLECVQDMDHENMFWYRQDPGLGLRLIYFSYDVKMKEKGDIPEGYSVSREKKERFSLILESASTNQTSMYLCASRGKGLQPQHFGDGTRLSIL.

A word on this clonotype: Mismatch with germline at one junction end may stem from a read error. This rearrangement joins TRBV3-1 to TRBJ2-7; D is unclear. The CDR3 sequence is 14 residues long. Germline V gene sequence: CDR1 LGHDT, CDR2 YNNKEL (reference sequence). The DNA for the CDR3 is TGTGTCAGCAGCCCAGCTGTTCGGATTGGCGAGCAGTACTTC. Translating gives CVSSPAVRIGEQYF.

This rearrangement joins TRBV4-1 to TRBJ2-1, with D maybe TRBD1 (6 bases). Germline loops: CDR1 MGHRA, CDR2 YSYEKL. CDR3 length: 14 amino acids. V was shortened by 4 bases and J by 5 bases, with 12 bases between the two germline ends. CDR3 in amino acids: CASSLNGQNNEQFF. The CDR3 DNA reads as TGCGCCAGCAGCCTCAACGGACAGAACAATGAGCAGTTCTTC.

This chain joins TRBV6-5 and TRBJ1-1, with 8 bases matching TRBD1. Germline V gives CDR1 MNHEY, CDR2 SVGAGI. The CDR3 length is 13 residues. V dropped 6 bases and J dropped 1; count of bases not matched to a gene: 1. The CDR3 reads CASRTGANTEAFF. In DNA form, the CDR3 reads TGTGCCAGCAGGACAGGGGCGAACACTGAAGCTTTCTTT.

The genes are TRBV2 and TRBJ1-2, with a tentative D call TRBD1 (5 bases). Per germline, CDR1 SNHLY and CDR2 FYNNEI. The V end was cut by 1 base, the J end by 8 bases, with 8 bases between. The CDR3 is 12 amino acids. The CDR3 sequence is CASSEVRGGYTF. In nucleotides, the CDR3 is TGTGCCAGCAGTGAAGTTAGGGGCGGCTACACCTTC.

The chain carries TRBV12-5 and TRBJ2-5; D is possibly TRBD1 or TRBD2 (5 bases each). V dropped 1 base and J dropped 4 bases, with 13 bases sitting between them. Germline assignment: CDR1 LGHNT and CDR2 FRNRAP. This CDR3 comprises 15 residues. The CDR3 loop is CASGLGGYLGETQYF. Written as DNA, the CDR3 is TGTGCTAGTGGTTTGGGGGGGTATTTGGGAGAGACCCAGTACTTC.

With respect to this clonotype: A read error is possible here, since a much larger clone lies one base away. The chain joins TRBV6-4 to TRBJ2-3; TRBD2 matches 10 bases. The germline CDR1 and CDR2 sequences are MRHNA and SNTAGT. The CDR3 spans 14 residues. CDR3 sequence (DNA): TGTGCCAGCAGTGACAGCGGGGGGGCAGATACGCTGTATTTT. It is translated as CASSDSGGADTLYF.

This clonotype was detected ten times or more. The V gene is TRBV27, the J gene TRBJ2-7; D is ambiguous. Between the trimmed V and J ends, which lost 6 bases and 3 bases, there was a span of 9 bases. The CDR3 loop spans 12 amino acids. Germline V CDR1 and CDR2: MNHEY, SMNVEV (reference sequence). This CDR3 reads CASSSGFYEQYF. In DNA form, the CDR3 reads TGTGCCAGCAGCTCCGGGTTCTACGAGCAGTACTTC.

J is TRBJ2-5 and V is TRBV6-6; 8 bases are shared with TRBD1. J gave up 2 bases and V 4 bases, and 3 bases lay outside the gene matches. Germline V gives CDR1 MNHNY, CDR2 SVGAGI (reference sequence). This CDR3 has 14 residues. Here the CDR3 DNA reads TGTGCCAGCAGTTGGACAGGGTATCAAGAGACCCAGTACTTC. Translated, it gives CASSWTGYQETQYF.

Many counts were recorded for this clonotype. This sequence joins TRBV29-1 and TRBJ1-2; D remains ambiguous. Per the germline V gene, CDR1 is SQVTM and CDR2 is ANQGSEA. Trimming left V 2 bases short and J 6 bases short, with 7 bases between. This CDR3 contains 11 residues. DNA of the CDR3: TGCAGCGTTGAAACATCAGATGGCTACACCTTC. As protein: CSVETSDGYTF. Supplemented by reference TRBV29-1 and TRBJ1-2, the full variable domain reads SAVISQKPSRDICQRGTSLTIQCQVDSQVTMMFWYRQQPGQSLTLIATANQGSEATYESGFVIDKFPISRPNLTFSTLTVSNMSPEDSSIYLCSVETSDGYTFGSGTRLTVV.

Only a few counts were recorded for this clonotype. The V and J genes are TRBV9 and TRBJ2-3; D gene uncertain. Deletions cut 0 bases from V and 0 bases from J, with 5 bases between. Germline loops: CDR1 SGDLS, CDR2 YYNGEE. This CDR3 spans 14 amino acids. CDR3 residues: CASSVGFSTDTQYF. CDR3 nucleotide sequence: TGTGCCAGCAGCGTAGGGTTTAGCACAGATACGCAGTATTTT.

This clonotype was seen more than once but under ten times. This rearrangement joins TRBV12-3 or TRBV12-4 to TRBJ1-2, with TRBD1 matching 7 bases. The V gene end was trimmed by 3 bases and the J gene end by 6 bases; junction bases not matched to a gene: 4. This CDR3 has 13 residues. Written as DNA, the CDR3 is TGTGCCAGCAGTTTCGGACAGGTGAATGGCTACACCTTC. Its protein product is CASSFGQVNGYTF.

V usage is TRBV7-8 and J usage is TRBJ1-1, with 9 bases that match TRBD1. The germline V gene encodes CDR1 SGHVS and CDR2 FQNEAQ. CDR3 length equals 15 residues. V gave up 4 bases and J gave up 1 base; unmatched junction bases: 4. CDR3 region: CASSWGQGSNTEAFF. CDR3 DNA sequence: TGTGCCAGCAGCTGGGGACAGGGCTCGAACACTGAAGCTTTCTTT.

In this sample, this clonotype turned up a few times. The V and J genes are TRBV12-3 or TRBV12-4 and TRBJ1-1; D is undetermined. The V gene lost 5 bases and the J gene lost 5 bases, with 9 bases spanning the gap. The CDR3 contains 12 residues. CDR3 residues: CASSTRGTEAFF. Written as DNA, the CDR3 is TGTGCCAGCAGTACACGGGGAACTGAAGCTTTCTTT.

This clonotype was detected only once. With a much larger clone just one base away, this may be a read error. V usage is TRBV11-2 and J usage is TRBJ2-4; D might be TRBD2 (5 bases). With 5 bases removed from V and 13 bases from J, the gap between germline ends came to 27 bases. The CDR3 has 16 residues. From germline, CDR1 is SGHAT and CDR2 FQNNGV. CDR3 loop: CASSAGLMGPYNEQYF. Here the CDR3 DNA reads TGTGCCAGCAGCGCCGGACTCATGGGCCCCTACAATGAGCAGTACTTC.

The CDR3, as DNA: TGTGCCAGCAGTTCCGGGACAGGGTTGGGTGAAGCTTTCTTT. This codes for CASSSGTGLGEAFF. The rearrangement joins TRBV28 to TRBJ1-1; 9 positions match TRBD1. This CDR3 region has 14 residues. Germline V lookup: CDR1 MDHEN, CDR2 SYDVKM. J gave up 7 bases and V 4 bases, and 7 bases lay outside the gene matches.

The chain recombines TRBV5-1 with TRBJ1-4, with D possibly matching TRBD1 (6 bases). Trimming left V 5 bases short and J 7 bases short, with 18 bases between. This CDR3 has 15 residues. CDR1 and CDR2 from the germline V gene are SGHRS and YFSETQ. CDR3 residues: CASRKIQGGGEKLFF. For the CDR3, the DNA is TGCGCCAGCAGAAAAATACAGGGAGGAGGTGAAAAACTGTTTTTT. Full variable domain (rest looked up from reference TRBV5-1 and TRBJ1-4): KAGVTQTPRYLIKTRGQQVTLSCSPISGHRSVSWYQQTPGQGLQFLFEYFSETQRNKGNFPGRFSGRQFSNSRSEMNVSTLELGDSALYLCASRKIQGGGEKLFFGSGTQLSVL.

The sample holds many counts of this clonotype. The chain couples TRBV28 to TRBJ2-1; TRBD2 is a possible D gene (6 bases). The CDR3 covers 12 residues. Trimming took off 7 bases at V and 7 bases at J, with 11 bases between the two ends. In germline, CDR1 is MDHEN, CDR2 SYDVKM. The CDR3, as DNA: TGTGCCAGCAAATATGGGGGGAATGAGCAGTTCTTC. Translation: CASKYGGNEQFF.

The sample holds a few counts of this clonotype. This chain connects TRBV7-3 to TRBJ2-6, with D uncertain. This CDR3 comprises 15 residues. The germline V gene has CDR1 SGHTA and CDR2 FQGTGA. V gave up 5 bases and J gave up 1 base, with 9 bases separating them. CDR3 DNA sequence: TGTGCCAGCAGCATTACTCCGTCTGGGGCCAACGTCCTGACTTTC. Translating it yields CASSITPSGANVLTF.

This chain uses TRBV12-3 or TRBV12-4 with TRBJ2-1; D is ambiguous. V shed 7 bases and J shed 0 bases, with 10 bases lying between them. The CDR3 length is 14 residues. The DNA of the CDR3 is TGTGCCAGCATGGGTGGCAGCTCCTACAATGAGCAGTTCTTC. Amino acids: CASMGGSSYNEQFF.

This clonotype has a handful of counts. Possible read error: a much larger clone is one base away. The CDR3 spells CASSPPSEQFF. Written as DNA, the CDR3 is TGCGCCAGCAGCCCTCCCTCAGAGCAGTTCTTC. This sequence joins TRBV5-1 and TRBJ2-1, with no clear D. V was trimmed by 4 bases and J by 10 bases, leaving 9 bases between them. This CDR3 has 11 amino acids. Germline V gene data show CDR1 as SGHRS and CDR2 as YFSETQ.

This clonotype came up once. The junction departs from germline at one end; a sequencing error may be responsible. V usage is TRBV12-3 or TRBV12-4 and J usage is TRBJ2-5, with 11 bases that match TRBD1. The CDR3 length is 15 residues. The CDR3, as DNA: TGTACCAGCAGTGCCGGGACAGGGGGCCAAGAGACCCAGTACTTC. Translated: CTSSAGTGGQETQYF.

This clonotype has a handful of counts. CDR3 nucleotides: TGTGCCAGCAGCTTCTCAGGGGATGTTGGCTACACCTTC. Its translation is CASSFSGDVGYTF. The chain carries TRBV7-3 and TRBJ1-2; tentative D call: TRBD1 (6 bases). Trimming took 3 bases from V and 7 from J, leaving 12 bases between them. CDR3 length: 13 residues. CDR1 SGHTA and CDR2 FQGTGA come from the germline V gene.

The chain links TRBV20-1 to TRBJ2-1; 14 positions match TRBD2. Germline values: CDR1 DFQATT, CDR2 SNEGSKA (reference sequence). The CDR3 is 13 residues long. With V trimmed by 6 bases and J by 12 bases, 7 bases remained unmatched. The CDR3 bases are TGCAGTGCAAGACTAGCGGGGGGGACCTCGCAGTTCTTC. This codes for CSARLAGGTSQFF.

About this clonotype: A clone one base away is much larger, so this may be a read error. The chain is built from TRBV15 and TRBJ2-5, with D possibly TRBD2 on 5 matching bases. The DNA end is more similar to TRBJ2-7, so the J call may be wrong. CDR3 size: 14 residues. Germline CDR1 LNHNV, CDR2 YYDKDF (reference sequence). CDR3 sequence reads: CAISSPAGEDEQYF. CDR3 nucleotide sequence: TGTGCCATCAGCAGCCCTGCGGGTGAGGACGAGCAGTACTTC.